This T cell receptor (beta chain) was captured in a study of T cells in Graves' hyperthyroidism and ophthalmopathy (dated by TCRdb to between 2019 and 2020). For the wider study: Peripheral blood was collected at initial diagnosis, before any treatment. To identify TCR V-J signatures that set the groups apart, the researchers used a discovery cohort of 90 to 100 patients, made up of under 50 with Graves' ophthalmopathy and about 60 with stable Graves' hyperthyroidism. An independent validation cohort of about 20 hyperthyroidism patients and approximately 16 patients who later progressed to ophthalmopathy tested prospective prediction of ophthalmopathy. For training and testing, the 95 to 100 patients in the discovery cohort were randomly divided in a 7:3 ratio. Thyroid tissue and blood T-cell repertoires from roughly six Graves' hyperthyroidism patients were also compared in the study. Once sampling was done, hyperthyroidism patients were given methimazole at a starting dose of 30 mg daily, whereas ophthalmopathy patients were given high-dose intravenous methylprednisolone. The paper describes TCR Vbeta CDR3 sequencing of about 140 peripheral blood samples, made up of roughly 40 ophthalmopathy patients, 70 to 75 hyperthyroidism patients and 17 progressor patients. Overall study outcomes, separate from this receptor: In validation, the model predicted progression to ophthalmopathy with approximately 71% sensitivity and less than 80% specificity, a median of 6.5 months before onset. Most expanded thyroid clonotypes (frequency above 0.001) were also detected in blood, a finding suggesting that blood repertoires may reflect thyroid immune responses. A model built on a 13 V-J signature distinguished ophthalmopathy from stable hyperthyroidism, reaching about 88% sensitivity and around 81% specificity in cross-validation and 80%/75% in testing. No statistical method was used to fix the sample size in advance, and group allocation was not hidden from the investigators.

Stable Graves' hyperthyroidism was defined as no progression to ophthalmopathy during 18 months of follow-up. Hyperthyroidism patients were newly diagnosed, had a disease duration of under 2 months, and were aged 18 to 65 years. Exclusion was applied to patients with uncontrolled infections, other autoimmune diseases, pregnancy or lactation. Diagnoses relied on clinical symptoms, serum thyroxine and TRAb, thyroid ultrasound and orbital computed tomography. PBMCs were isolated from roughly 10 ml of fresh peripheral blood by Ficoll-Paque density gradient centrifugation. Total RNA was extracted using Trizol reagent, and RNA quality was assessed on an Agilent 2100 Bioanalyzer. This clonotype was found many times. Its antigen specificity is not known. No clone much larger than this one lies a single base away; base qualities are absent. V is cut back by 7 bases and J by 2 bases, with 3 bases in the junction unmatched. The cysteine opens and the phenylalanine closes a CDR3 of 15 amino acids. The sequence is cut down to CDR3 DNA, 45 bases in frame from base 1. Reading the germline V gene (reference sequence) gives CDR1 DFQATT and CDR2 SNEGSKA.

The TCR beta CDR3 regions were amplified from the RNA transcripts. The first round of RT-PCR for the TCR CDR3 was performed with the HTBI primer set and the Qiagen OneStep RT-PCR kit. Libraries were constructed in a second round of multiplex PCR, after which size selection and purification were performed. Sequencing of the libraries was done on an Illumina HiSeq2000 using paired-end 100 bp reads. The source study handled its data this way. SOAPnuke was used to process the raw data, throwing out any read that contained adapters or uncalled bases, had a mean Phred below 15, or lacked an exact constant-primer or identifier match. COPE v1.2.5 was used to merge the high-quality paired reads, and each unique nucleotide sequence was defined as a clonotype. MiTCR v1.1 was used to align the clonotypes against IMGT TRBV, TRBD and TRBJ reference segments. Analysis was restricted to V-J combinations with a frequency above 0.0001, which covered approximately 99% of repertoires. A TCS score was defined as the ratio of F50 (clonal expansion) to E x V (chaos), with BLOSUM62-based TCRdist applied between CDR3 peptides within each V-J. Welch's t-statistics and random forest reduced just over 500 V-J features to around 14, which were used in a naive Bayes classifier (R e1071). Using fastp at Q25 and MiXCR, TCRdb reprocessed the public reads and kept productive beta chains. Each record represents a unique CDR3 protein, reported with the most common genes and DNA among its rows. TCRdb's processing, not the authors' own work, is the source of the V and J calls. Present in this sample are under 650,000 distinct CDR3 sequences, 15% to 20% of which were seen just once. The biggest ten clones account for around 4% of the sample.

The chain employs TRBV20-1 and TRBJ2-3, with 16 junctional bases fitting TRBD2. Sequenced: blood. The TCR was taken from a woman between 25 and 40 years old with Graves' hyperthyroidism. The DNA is TGCAGTGTGGGGACTAGCGGGAGGGCCACAGATACGCAGTATTTT. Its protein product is CSVGTSGRATDTQYF.